This record covers a single T cell receptor (beta chain). Per the original data handling: From reference gene primer amplification, estimates of nucleated cell counts were derived. Sequencing was performed with immunoSEQ multiplex PCR; in TCRdb, only in-frame clones are kept and a portion is missing. That table gives V, J and clone size, and the DNA gave D and trimming. The data contain 80,000 to 100,000 clones, about 85% of them singletons. The record originates from a study of blood T cell repertoires in COVID-19. Study-wide background: The United States, Italy and Spain were the sources of the acute and convalescent COVID-19 samples. T cells, B-cell-depleted T cells, or PBMCs supplied cDNA or gDNA.

The CDR3 is 14 residues long. V was pared by 7 bases and J by 5 bases, with 9 bases of the junction left unmatched. Germline V lookup: CDR1 SGHAT, CDR2 FQNNGV. This TCR derives from a man aged 70 or older with acute or convalescent COVID-19. Sequenced input: peripheral blood. This chain links TRBV11-2 with TRBJ1-2, with 8 positions matching TRBD1. The chain's CDR3 is CASTRRGLGYGYTF. The CDR3 DNA reads TGTGCCAGCACCCGCAGGGGGCTAGGTTATGGCTACACCTTC. Drawing the rest from reference TRBV11-2 and TRBJ1-2, the complete variable domain is EAGVAQSPRYKIIEKRQSVAFWCNPISGHATLYWYQQILGQGPKLLIQFQNNGVVDDSQLPKDRFSAERLKGVDSTLKIQPAKLEDSAVYLCASTRRGLGYGYTFGSGTRLTVV.